The T cell receptor (beta chain) described here comes from a study of cytotoxic CD8 clonotypes in ibrutinib-treated CLL. Germline trimming cut 9 bases from V and 6 bases from J; bases unmatched to any gene: 10. Germline CDR1 and CDR2: MRHNA and SNTAGT. The CDR3 runs 14 residues. On this clone itself: Other nucleotide sequences in the sample specify the same CDR3.

Sequenced by immunoSEQ multiplex PCR; TCRdb stores in-frame clones only, minus some. The sample carries 15,000 to 20,000 clones, roughly 80% recorded once. The chain is built from TRBV6-4 and TRBJ1-4; 7 bases are a match to TRBD1. The sample was PBMCs, taken before ibrutinib treatment. This clonotype originated in a human donor with chronic lymphocytic leukemia. The chain's CDR3 is CARIQGQADEKLFF. As DNA, the CDR3 is TGTGCCAGGATACAGGGGCAAGCGGATGAAAAACTGTTTTTT.